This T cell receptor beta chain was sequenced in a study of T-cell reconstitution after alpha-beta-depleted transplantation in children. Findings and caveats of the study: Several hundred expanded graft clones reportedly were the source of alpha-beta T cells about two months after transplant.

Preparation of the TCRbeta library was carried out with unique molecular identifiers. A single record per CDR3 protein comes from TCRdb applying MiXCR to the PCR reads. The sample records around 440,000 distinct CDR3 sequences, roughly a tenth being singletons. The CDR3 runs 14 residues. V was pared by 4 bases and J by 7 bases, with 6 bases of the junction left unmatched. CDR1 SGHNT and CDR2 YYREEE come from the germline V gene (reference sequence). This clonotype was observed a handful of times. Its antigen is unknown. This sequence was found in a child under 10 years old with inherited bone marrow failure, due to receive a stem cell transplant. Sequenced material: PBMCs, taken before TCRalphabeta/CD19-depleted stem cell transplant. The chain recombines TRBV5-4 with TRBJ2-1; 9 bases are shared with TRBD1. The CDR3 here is CASSKPGQGNEQFF. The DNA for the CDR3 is TGTGCCAGCAGCAAACCGGGACAGGGAAATGAGCAGTTCTTC.